The rows below give T cell receptor beta chains drawn from one sample of a study of human T cells and chemical hapten exposure. One entry per CDR3 protein, called by TCRdb with MiXCR from the RACE reads. The repertoire includes roughly 130,000 distinct CDR3 sequences, around 10% of them detected once, and around 2.5% sits in the top ten. The specimen comprised whole blood, sampled in connection with sensitization to the hapten diphenylcyclopropenone (DPC). These receptors all stem from a woman aged 50 to 65 with alopecia areata. Some clones in this sample may be carry-over from other donors' samples. The CDR3 runs from the conserved cysteine through the conserved F or W. A D gene is named only where the DNA matches it firmly. The size field is filled for only some rows; it gives once, few, many or a size class.

abundance: -; j_gene: TRBJ2-5; v_gene: TRBV5-4; d_gene: TRBD1; len: 15; CDR3nt: TGTGCCAGCAGCTTACGGACAGGGGGTAGAGAGACCCAGTACTTC; CDR3aa: CASSLRTGGRETQYF
abundance: -; j_gene: TRBJ1-5; v_gene: TRBV5-1; d_gene: TRBD1; len: 14; CDR3nt: TGCGCCAGCAGAGCCGGACAGGATAATCAGCCCCAGCATTTT; CDR3aa: CASRAGQDNQPQHF
abundance: few; j_gene: TRBJ1-4; v_gene: TRBV12-3/TRBV12-4; d_gene: TRBD1; len: 14; CDR3nt: TGTGCCAGCAGGACCTGGACAGGGCAGGAAAAACTGTTTTTT; CDR3aa: CASRTWTGQEKLFF
abundance: few; j_gene: TRBJ2-2; v_gene: TRBV9; d_gene: -; len: 16; CDR3nt: TGTGCCAGCAGCGCCCAGTCCGGGGGTGTCACCGGGGAGCTGTTTTTT; CDR3aa: CASSAQSGGVTGELFF
abundance: few; j_gene: TRBJ2-2; v_gene: TRBV5-5; d_gene: -; len: 16; CDR3nt: TGTGCCAGCAGCTTTTCAAGGGGGTCGACCACCGGGGAGCTGTTTTTT; CDR3aa: CASSFSRGSTTGELFF
abundance: -; j_gene: TRBJ2-6; v_gene: TRBV6-1; d_gene: TRBD1; len: 16; CDR3nt: TGTGCCCACTGGGACAGCTACATCTCTGGGGCCAACGTCCTGACTTTC; CDR3aa: CAHWDSYISGANVLTF
abundance: few; j_gene: TRBJ1-5; v_gene: TRBV11-2; d_gene: TRBD1; len: 16; CDR3nt: TGTGCCAGCAGCTCCGGACAGGGGGAGTTGGGACAGCCCCAGCATTTT; CDR3aa: CASSSGQGELGQPQHF
abundance: many; j_gene: TRBJ2-3; v_gene: TRBV5-1; d_gene: -; len: 15; CDR3nt: TGCGCCAGCAGCTTGACAGCGGTCGGCACAGATACGCAGTATTTT; CDR3aa: CASSLTAVGTDTQYF
abundance: -; j_gene: TRBJ2-2; v_gene: TRBV28; d_gene: TRBD2; len: 14; CDR3nt: TGTGCCAGCAGCGGGACTATATACACCGGGGAGCTGTTTTTT; CDR3aa: CASSGTIYTGELFF
abundance: few; j_gene: TRBJ1-4; v_gene: TRBV6-5; d_gene: -; len: 11; CDR3nt: TGTGCCAGCAGTTACGCCGGGGAACTGTTTTTT; CDR3aa: CASSYAGELFF
abundance: -; j_gene: TRBJ2-3; v_gene: TRBV4-1; d_gene: TRBD1; len: 15; CDR3nt: TGCGCCAGCACGCGGGGACAGGCCAGCACAGATACGCAGTATTTT; CDR3aa: CASTRGQASTDTQYF
abundance: -; j_gene: TRBJ1-1; v_gene: TRBV12-3/TRBV12-4; d_gene: -; len: 14; CDR3nt: TGTGCCAGCAGTTTTTCGGGACGCTCAATTGAAGCTTTCTTT; CDR3aa: CASSFSGRSIEAFF
abundance: -; j_gene: TRBJ1-6; v_gene: TRBV3-1; d_gene: -; len: 14; CDR3nt: TGTGCCAGCAGCCAAGGGGCGGATAATTCACCCCTCCACTTT; CDR3aa: CASSQGADNSPLHF
abundance: few; j_gene: TRBJ2-2; v_gene: TRBV6-2/TRBV6-3; d_gene: -; len: 13; CDR3nt: TGTGCCGGCCAGCGGGCGAACACCGGGGAGCTGTTTTTT; CDR3aa: CAGQRANTGELFF
abundance: -; j_gene: TRBJ2-7; v_gene: TRBV27; d_gene: -; len: 13; CDR3nt: TGTGCCAGCAGTTTCGTCGGGGCTTACGAGCAGTACTTC; CDR3aa: CASSFVGAYEQYF
abundance: -; j_gene: TRBJ2-5; v_gene: TRBV7-2; d_gene: TRBD1; len: 14; CDR3nt: TGTGCCAGCAGCTACAACAGGGGGCCAGAGACCCAGTACTTC; CDR3aa: CASSYNRGPETQYF
abundance: -; j_gene: TRBJ2-3; v_gene: TRBV13; d_gene: TRBD2; len: 15; CDR3nt: TGTGCCAGCAGCCCAAGCGGGGTGATCGTAGATACGCAGTATTTT; CDR3aa: CASSPSGVIVDTQYF
abundance: many; j_gene: TRBJ2-5; v_gene: TRBV6-5; d_gene: -; len: 12; CDR3nt: TGTGCCAGCAGTTACGTCGGGGAGACCCAGTACTTC; CDR3aa: CASSYVGETQYF
abundance: few; j_gene: TRBJ1-2; v_gene: TRBV29-1; d_gene: TRBD1; len: 14; CDR3nt: TGCAGCGCTAATCCGACAGGGGAAGGCTATGGCTACACCTTC; CDR3aa: CSANPTGEGYGYTF
abundance: -; j_gene: TRBJ2-1; v_gene: TRBV7-2; d_gene: -; len: 15; CDR3nt: TGTGCCAGCAGCTTAGGGGGGACCAAGCGCGATGAGCAGTTCTTC; CDR3aa: CASSLGGTKRDEQFF
abundance: few; j_gene: TRBJ2-3; v_gene: TRBV5-5; d_gene: TRBD2; len: 14; CDR3nt: TGTGCCAGCAGCTGGACTAGCGACACAGATACGCAGTATTTT; CDR3aa: CASSWTSDTDTQYF
abundance: -; j_gene: TRBJ1-6; v_gene: TRBV4-1; d_gene: -; len: 15; CDR3nt: TGCGCCAGCAGCCAAGAAAACAGGGACGGTTCACCCCTCCACTTT; CDR3aa: CASSQENRDGSPLHF
abundance: many; j_gene: TRBJ2-5; v_gene: TRBV18; d_gene: -; len: 14; CDR3nt: TGTGCCAGCTCATCCGGCGGGACTGCGGAGACCCAGTACTTC; CDR3aa: CASSSGGTAETQYF
abundance: -; j_gene: TRBJ1-5; v_gene: TRBV7-8; d_gene: -; len: 12; CDR3nt: TGTGCCAGCAGCCCGCTTAATCAGCCCCAGCATTTT; CDR3aa: CASSPLNQPQHF
abundance: -; j_gene: TRBJ1-1; v_gene: TRBV5-5; d_gene: -; len: 18; CDR3nt: TGTGCCAGCGGCCCCCTACCCCGGGGCTCCTATGAAGGGACTGAAGCTTTCTTT; CDR3aa: CASGPLPRGSYEGTEAFF
abundance: many; j_gene: TRBJ2-5; v_gene: TRBV6-6; d_gene: -; len: 12; CDR3nt: TGTGCCAGCAGTCCGACTAGTGGGACCCAGTACTTC; CDR3aa: CASSPTSGTQYF
abundance: few; j_gene: TRBJ1-1; v_gene: TRBV28; d_gene: -; len: 15; CDR3nt: TGTGCCAGCAGTTTATACCAGAGAATGAACACTGAAGCTTTCTTT; CDR3aa: CASSLYQRMNTEAFF
abundance: -; j_gene: TRBJ2-2; v_gene: TRBV2; d_gene: -; len: 10; CDR3nt: TGTGCCAGCAGCGCCGCGGAGCTGTTTTTT; CDR3aa: CASSAAELFF
abundance: -; j_gene: TRBJ1-1; v_gene: TRBV29-1; d_gene: -; len: 14; CDR3nt: TGCAGCGTTGAAGATCCGGGTCAGGGCACTGAAGCTTTCTTT; CDR3aa: CSVEDPGQGTEAFF
abundance: many; j_gene: TRBJ2-7; v_gene: TRBV28; d_gene: -; len: 15; CDR3nt: TGTGCCAGCAGTTCCCAGAGGGCAGCAACCTACGAGCAGTACTTC; CDR3aa: CASSSQRAATYEQYF
abundance: many; j_gene: TRBJ1-2; v_gene: TRBV21-1; d_gene: -; len: 18; CDR3nt: TGTGCCAGCAGCAAAGGGGGAGGGGAGAAAGTTTTCTTTGTCGGCTACACCTTC; CDR3aa: CASSKGGGEKVFFVGYTF
abundance: -; j_gene: TRBJ1-1; v_gene: TRBV20-1; d_gene: -; len: 12; CDR3nt: TGCAGTGCGCAACAGCCGAACACTGAAGCTTTCTTT; CDR3aa: CSAQQPNTEAFF